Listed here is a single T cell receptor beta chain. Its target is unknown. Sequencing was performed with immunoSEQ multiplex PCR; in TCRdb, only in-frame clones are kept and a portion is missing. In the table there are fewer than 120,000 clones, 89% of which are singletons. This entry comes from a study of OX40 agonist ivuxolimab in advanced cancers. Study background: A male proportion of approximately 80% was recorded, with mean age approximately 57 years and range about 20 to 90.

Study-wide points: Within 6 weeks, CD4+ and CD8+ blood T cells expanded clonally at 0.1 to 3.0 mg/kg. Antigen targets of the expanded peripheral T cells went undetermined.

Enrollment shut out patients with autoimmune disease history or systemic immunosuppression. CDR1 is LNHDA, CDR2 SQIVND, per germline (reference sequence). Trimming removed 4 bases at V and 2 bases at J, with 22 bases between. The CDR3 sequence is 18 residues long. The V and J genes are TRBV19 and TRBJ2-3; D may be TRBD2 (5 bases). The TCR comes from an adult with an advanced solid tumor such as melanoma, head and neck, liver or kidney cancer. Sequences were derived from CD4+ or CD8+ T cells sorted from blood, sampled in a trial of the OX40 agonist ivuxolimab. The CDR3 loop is CASSKAGATLRYTDTQYF. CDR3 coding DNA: TGTGCCAGTAGTAAGGCGGGCGCCACCCTTAGATACACAGATACGCAGTATTTT.